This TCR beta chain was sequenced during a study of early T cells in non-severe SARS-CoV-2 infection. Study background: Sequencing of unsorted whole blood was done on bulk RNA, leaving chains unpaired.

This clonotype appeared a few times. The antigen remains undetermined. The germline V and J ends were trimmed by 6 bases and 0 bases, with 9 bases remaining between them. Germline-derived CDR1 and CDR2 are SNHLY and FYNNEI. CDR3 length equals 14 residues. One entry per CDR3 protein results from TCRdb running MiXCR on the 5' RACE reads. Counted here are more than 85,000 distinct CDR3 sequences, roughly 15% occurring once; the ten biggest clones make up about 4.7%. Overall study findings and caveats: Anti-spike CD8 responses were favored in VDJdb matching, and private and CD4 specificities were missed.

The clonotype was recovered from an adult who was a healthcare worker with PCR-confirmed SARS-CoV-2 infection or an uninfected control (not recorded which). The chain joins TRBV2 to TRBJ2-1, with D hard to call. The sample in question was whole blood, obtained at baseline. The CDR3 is CASRDPSSYNEQFF. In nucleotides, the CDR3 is TGTGCCAGCAGGGACCCGAGCTCCTACAATGAGCAGTTCTTC.